Below, 32 T cell receptor beta chains from the same sample are listed, as sequenced in a study of T-cell memory formation after mild COVID-19 (dated by TCRdb to about 2021). Library method: 5' RACE. TCRdb lists the instrument as Illumina NovaSeq 6000. The raw public data were reprocessed by TCRdb itself: fastp quality trimming at Q25, MiXCR clonotype calling, in-frame beta chains only. Duplicate CDR3 protein sequences are folded into a single record with the most common DNA and genes. Recorded for this sample are fewer than 600,000 distinct CDR3 sequences; less than 25% of them occurred a single time. About 8.7% of the sample is held by the ten biggest clonotypes. Sample: PBMCs or a T cell subset sorted from them (not recorded which). The receptors here all came from an adult woman who had mild COVID-19 (a few samples of this study predate the infection). The sample titles of this study are shuffled in the database, so cell type and time point are left out; the donor was told from shared clones.

This clonotype turned up a few times. The rearrangement joins TRBV29-1 to TRBJ2-3; 7 bases agree with TRBD2. Germline lookup yields CDR1 SQVTM and CDR2 ANQGSEA. The CDR3 spans 14 residues. The CDR3 here is CTTREGSHTDTQYF. The CDR3 DNA reads TGCACAACCAGGGAGGGGTCCCACACAGATACGCAGTATTTT.

The V gene is TRBV10-3, the J gene TRBJ2-5; 7 nucleotides align to TRBD2. Germline V gene data show CDR1 as ENHRY and CDR2 as SYGVKD. CDR3 size: 14 residues. The ends lost 8 bases at V and 5 bases at J; junction bases unmatched: 11. CDR3 nucleotides: TGTGCCATCGCTGGGGCCCTCGGGAGGGAGACCCAGTACTTC. This encodes CAIAGALGRETQYF.

This clonotype was seen only a few times. J is TRBJ2-7 and V is TRBV20-1, with 7 bases that match TRBD1. After removal of 2 bases from V and 6 bases from J, the junction contained 13 bases not matched to a gene. Germline CDR1 and CDR2: DFQATT and SNEGSKA (reference sequence). There are 15 residues in the CDR3. The CDR3 sequence is CSARKGGADQIEQYF. CDR3 bases: TGCAGTGCTAGAAAAGGGGGCGCGGACCAGATCGAGCAGTACTTC.

Only a few counts were recorded for this clonotype. V usage is TRBV6-1 and J usage is TRBJ2-2; 13 bases align to TRBD2. The germline CDR1 and CDR2 sequences are MNHNS and SASEGT. The CDR3 spans 14 residues. The ends lost 8 bases at V and 6 bases at J; junction bases unmatched: 3. CDR3 DNA sequence: TGTGCCAGCGGACTAGCGGGAGAGGCCGGGGAGCTGTTTTTT. Translated, it gives CASGLAGEAGELFF.

The chain has TRBV7-9 and TRBJ1-2, with unresolved D. Trimming shortened V by 8 bases and J by 3 bases, and 22 bases separated the two germline ends. The CDR3 has 16 residues. In germline, CDR1 is SEHNR, CDR2 FQNEAQ (reference sequence). Here the CDR3 reads CASCTVNRCEDYGYTF. The CDR3 bases are TGTGCCAGCTGTACGGTAAATCGGTGTGAAGACTATGGCTACACCTTC.

The sample holds a few counts of this clonotype. The rearrangement joins TRBV12-3 or TRBV12-4 to TRBJ2-3; 12 bases match TRBD2. There are 18 residues in the CDR3. The ends lost 5 bases at V and 3 bases at J; junction bases unmatched: 12. This CDR3 is CASSPLPLTSGRTDTQYF. Written as DNA, the CDR3 is TGTGCCAGCAGTCCCCTACCCCTGACTAGCGGGAGAACAGATACGCAGTATTTT.

V and J are TRBV27 and TRBJ1-1; TRBD1 aligns across 10 bases. This CDR3 region has 15 residues. V trimming: 5 bases; J trimming: 3 bases; junction bases outside the gene matches: 6. CDR1 is MNHEY, CDR2 SMNVEV, per germline (reference sequence). The CDR3 DNA is TGTGCCAGCAGTCTCCGGGACAGGGGACACACTGAAGCTTTCTTT. This codes for CASSLRDRGHTEAFF.

V gene TRBV4-3 combines with J gene TRBJ2-2; D gene unclear. V was shortened by 1 base and J by 5 bases, with 11 bases between the two germline ends. CDR1 and CDR2 (germline): LGHNA, YSLEER. This CDR3 has 15 amino acids. CDR3 loop: CASSQVWEETGELFF. The CDR3 coding sequence is TGCGCCAGCAGCCAAGTATGGGAAGAGACCGGGGAGCTGTTTTTT.

This clonotype was seen a handful of times. The chain has TRBV5-1 and TRBJ2-1, with D unresolved. Trimming shortened V by 4 bases and J by 5 bases, and 10 bases separated the two germline ends. Germline-derived CDR1 and CDR2 are SGHRS and YFSETQ. The CDR3 loop spans 13 amino acids. This CDR3 is CASSTTMNNEQFF. In nucleotides, the CDR3 is TGCGCCAGCAGCACCACCATGAACAATGAGCAGTTCTTC.

This clonotype was picked up a small number of times. The chain couples TRBV29-1 to TRBJ2-2; D is uncertain. Per germline, CDR1 SQVTM and CDR2 ANQGSEA. V shed 5 bases and J shed 1 base, with 11 bases lying between them. This CDR3 is 14 amino acids long. CDR3 nucleotide sequence: TGCAGCGTTTGGTTTAAGGGGAACACCGGGGAGCTGTTTTTT. Amino acids: CSVWFKGNTGELFF.

The V gene is TRBV3-1, the J gene TRBJ1-5, with 8 bases aligning to TRBD1. The CDR3 runs to 16 residues. V shed 4 bases, J shed 4 bases, and the junction held 9 bases outside the gene matches. Germline V gives CDR1 LGHDT, CDR2 YNNKEL (reference sequence). The CDR3 loop reads CASSLGTGLFNQPQHF. The CDR3 coding sequence is TGTGCCAGCAGCCTCGGGACAGGTCTGTTTAATCAGCCCCAGCATTTT.

J is TRBJ2-3 and V is TRBV25-1, with D unclear. The CDR3 has 15 amino acids. The germline V gene encodes CDR1 MGHDK and CDR2 SYGVNS. Trimming pared 3 bases from V and 2 bases from J, leaving 12 bases between. The CDR3 bases are TGTGCCAGCAGTGACCAGTGGGGATACACAGATACGCAGTATTTT. The encoded protein is CASSDQWGYTDTQYF.

The table lists this clonotype with a few counts. The genes are TRBV20-1 and TRBJ2-7; D is ambiguous. The germline V and J ends were trimmed by 4 bases and 6 bases, with 13 bases remaining between them. This CDR3 region has 12 residues. Germline-derived CDR1 and CDR2 are DFQATT and SNEGSKA (reference sequence). The DNA of the CDR3 is TGCAGTGCTAAAGACCCCAGTGGCGAGCAGTACTTC. It yields the protein CSAKDPSGEQYF.

This clonotype was recorded a few times. The CDR3, as DNA: TGTGCCAGCAGCGCTCGGGTGGAGAACACTGAAGCTTTCTTT. It is translated as CASSARVENTEAFF. The chain recombines TRBV9 with TRBJ1-1, with D hard to call. CDR3 size: 14 residues. V was clipped by 3 bases and J by 1 base, with 10 bases between them. CDR1 and CDR2 from the germline V gene are SGDLS and YYNGEE.

This clonotype came up many times. V is TRBV6-5 and J is TRBJ2-2, with 7 bases that match TRBD2. Germline trimming cut 4 bases from V and 3 bases from J; bases unmatched to any gene: 2. The V gene's germline CDR1 is MNHEY and CDR2 SVGAGI. The CDR3 sequence is 14 residues long. The CDR3 region has the DNA TGTGCCAGCAGTTTTGGGGGGGACACCGGGGAGCTGTTTTTT. The encoded protein is CASSFGGDTGELFF.

This clonotype has just one count. The V and J genes are TRBV7-9 and TRBJ1-2, with TRBD1 identical over 8 bases. Per germline, CDR1 SEHNR and CDR2 FQNEAQ (reference sequence). The CDR3 totals 14 residues. Unmatched junction bases numbered 7, after V lost 5 bases and J lost 5 bases. CDR3 protein: CASSTTGTGYGYTF. For the CDR3, the DNA is TGTGCCAGCAGCACAACCGGGACAGGTTATGGCTACACCTTC.

This clonotype has just one count. This chain links TRBV11-2 with TRBJ2-7; 7 bases match TRBD1. The germline CDR1 and CDR2 sequences are SGHAT and FQNNGV. This CDR3 is built from 15 residues. Unmatched junction bases numbered 8, after V lost 3 bases and J lost 3 bases. The CDR3: CASSFPGQPLYEQYF. Written as DNA, the CDR3 is TGTGCCAGCAGCTTTCCGGGACAGCCCCTCTACGAGCAGTACTTC.

This sequence joins TRBV2 and TRBJ2-7; the D gene is possibly TRBD1 (6 bases). In germline, CDR1 is SNHLY, CDR2 FYNNEI. The CDR3 contains 15 residues. V lost 5 bases and J lost 4, with 18 bases in between. CDR3 coding DNA: TGTGCCAGCAGTTCCACAGGGAAGAGAGGGTACGAGCAGTACTTC. Its translation is CASSSTGKRGYEQYF.

The V call is TRBV5-1, the J call TRBJ2-2; D uncertain. Deletions cut 3 bases from V and 7 bases from J, with 7 bases between. Germline CDR1 SGHRS, CDR2 YFSETQ. The CDR3 sequence is 12 residues long. For the CDR3, the DNA is TGCGCCAGCAGCTCCCTAGGCGGGGAGCTGTTTTTT. Translated: CASSSLGGELFF.

The chain has TRBV7-3 and TRBJ2-3; 9 bases are shared with TRBD2. V trimming: 1 base; J trimming: 7 bases; junction bases outside the gene matches: 9. Germline V gene sequence: CDR1 SGHTA, CDR2 FQGTGA. This CDR3 comprises 16 residues. CDR3 DNA sequence: TGTGCCAGCAGCTTAATAAGGCGGGGGGGCCTTAATACGCAGTATTTT. This codes for CASSLIRRGGLNTQYF.

This clonotype was seen more than once but under ten times. This chain uses TRBV5-1 with TRBJ2-7, with 7 bases that match TRBD1. The CDR3 is 13 amino acids. The germline gives CDR1 SGHRS, CDR2 YFSETQ. The V and J ends lost 3 bases and 3 bases, in that order; junction bases with no gene match: 3. The CDR3 loop reads CASSWAGGYEQYF. In nucleotides, the CDR3 is TGCGCCAGCAGCTGGGCAGGGGGCTACGAGCAGTACTTC.

This clonotype has just a few counts. The chain joins TRBV7-9 to TRBJ2-1; no clear D. This CDR3 is 14 amino acids long. Between the trimmed V and J ends, which lost 2 bases and 3 bases, there was a span of 8 bases. CDR1 and CDR2 from the germline V gene are SEHNR and FQNEAQ (reference sequence). In DNA form, the CDR3 reads TGTGCCAGCAGCTTACCCGAGCTCTACAATGAGCAGTTCTTC. It translates to CASSLPELYNEQFF.

This clonotype was observed a few times. The CDR3 protein is CASTAQGSGPGEQYF. The CDR3 nucleotides are TGTGCCAGCACAGCTCAGGGCAGTGGACCGGGCGAGCAGTACTTC. The gene calls are TRBV6-6 and TRBJ2-7, with D possibly matching TRBD1 (5 bases). Per the germline V gene, CDR1 is MNHNY and CDR2 is SVGAGI (reference sequence). Trimming removed 7 bases from V and 6 bases from J, with 22 bases in between. The CDR3 has 15 amino acids.

The chain joins TRBV7-8 to TRBJ2-3; the D gene could be TRBD1 or TRBD2 (5 bases each). Per germline, CDR1 SGHVS and CDR2 FQNEAQ. CDR3 length equals 17 residues. V lost 6 bases to trimming and J lost 0 bases, with 19 bases between them. As DNA, the CDR3 is TGTGCCAGCAGTAGGGACCCCCGACGGGGTAGCACAGATACGCAGTATTTT. Translating it yields CASSRDPRRGSTDTQYF.

This clonotype was counted between two and nine times. The rearrangement joins TRBV20-1 to TRBJ2-3; no reliable D call. The germline V gene has CDR1 DFQATT and CDR2 SNEGSKA (reference sequence). V lost 6 bases, J lost 0 bases, and 13 bases lay in between. The CDR3 has 14 amino acids. The CDR3, as DNA: TGCAGTGCCTCTCGAGGATCTAGCACAGATACGCAGTATTTT. It encodes CSASRGSSTDTQYF.

The chain combines TRBV20-1 with TRBJ1-1, with 9 bases aligning to TRBD1. J was trimmed by 6 bases and V by 5 bases; bases with no gene match: 7. CDR1 DFQATT and CDR2 SNEGSKA come from the germline V gene (reference sequence). This CDR3 has 13 residues. CDR3 loop: CSAGLQGAAEAFF. The CDR3 DNA sequence: TGCAGTGCTGGGTTACAGGGGGCGGCTGAAGCTTTCTTT.

This clonotype was seen a handful of times. The rearrangement joins TRBV15 to TRBJ2-1, with TRBD1 matching 10 bases. The junction had 9 bases not matched to a gene; V was cut back by 1 base and J by 9 bases. The CDR3 length is 16 residues. The germline V gene has CDR1 LNHNV and CDR2 YYDKDF (reference sequence). CDR3 sequence reads: CATSRGVGQGDSEQFF. The CDR3 coding sequence is TGTGCCACCAGCAGAGGAGTAGGACAGGGGGATAGTGAGCAGTTCTTC. Full variable domain (missing parts from reference TRBV15 and TRBJ2-1): DAMVIQNPRYQVTQFGKPVTLSCSQTLNHNVMYWYQQKSSQAPKLLFHYYDKDFNNEADTPDNFQSRRPNTSFCFLDIRSPGLGDTAMYLCATSRGVGQGDSEQFFGPGTRLTVL.

This chain joins TRBV7-2 and TRBJ1-6; D might be TRBD1 (6 bases). V shed 7 bases and J shed 8 bases, with 15 bases lying between them. Germline values: CDR1 SGHTA, CDR2 FQGNSA. This CDR3 is 14 amino acids long. Here the CDR3 reads CASTPYRVDSPLHF. The CDR3 bases are TGTGCCAGCACCCCTTACAGGGTTGATTCACCCCTCCACTTT.

As to this clonotype: The junction and the germline gene differ at one end; a read error may be behind it. The gene calls are TRBV7-2 and TRBJ1-2; 12 bases are shared with TRBD1. CDR1 and CDR2 from the germline V gene are SGHTA and FQGNSA. CDR3 length equals 15 residues. The CDR3 loop is CASSLVRDRGQRLIF. For the CDR3, the DNA is TGTGCCAGCAGCTTAGTCCGGGACAGGGGGCAACGCCTCATCTTC.

Only a few counts were recorded for this clonotype. The chain employs TRBV19 and TRBJ2-1; 8 bases are shared with TRBD1. Germline values: CDR1 LNHDA, CDR2 SQIVND (reference sequence). The V segment lost 7 bases and the J segment 3 bases; nucleotides outside the gene matches: 8. The CDR3 runs to 15 residues. CDR3 in amino acids: CASTPGQVGYNEQFF. CDR3 nucleotides: TGTGCCAGTACCCCGGGACAGGTAGGCTACAATGAGCAGTTCTTC.

This clonotype has more than one count but fewer than ten. This sequence joins TRBV6-2 or TRBV6-3 and TRBJ2-3; D remains ambiguous. Germline V gene sequence: CDR1 MNHEY, CDR2 SVGEGT. V gave up 4 bases and J gave up 6 bases, with 17 bases separating them. The CDR3 is 15 residues long. Written as DNA, the CDR3 is TGTGCCAGCAGTTCCTCACTACCTACCTGGGATACGCAGTATTTT. Its protein product is CASSSSLPTWDTQYF.

The table lists this clonotype with a few counts. J is TRBJ2-3 and V is TRBV4-2; a weak D match, TRBD1 (6 bases). Between the trimmed V and J ends, which lost 0 bases and 6 bases, there was a span of 13 bases. Germline V lookup: CDR1 LGHNA, CDR2 YNFKEQ. This CDR3 has 15 amino acids. CDR3 coding DNA: TGTGCCAGCAGCCAAGATCACCACAGGGCGGATACGCAGTATTTT. It yields the protein CASSQDHHRADTQYF.